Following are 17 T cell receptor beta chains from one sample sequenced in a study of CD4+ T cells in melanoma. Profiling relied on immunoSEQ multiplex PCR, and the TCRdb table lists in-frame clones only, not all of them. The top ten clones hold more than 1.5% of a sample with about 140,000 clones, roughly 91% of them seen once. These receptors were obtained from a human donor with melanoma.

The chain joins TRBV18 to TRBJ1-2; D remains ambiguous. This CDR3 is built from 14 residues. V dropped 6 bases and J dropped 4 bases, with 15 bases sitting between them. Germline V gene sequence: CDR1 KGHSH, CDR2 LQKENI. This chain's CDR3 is CASSPSGSGYGYTF. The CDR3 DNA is TGTGCCAGCTCCCCTTCGGGGTCCGGCTATGGCTACACCTTC.

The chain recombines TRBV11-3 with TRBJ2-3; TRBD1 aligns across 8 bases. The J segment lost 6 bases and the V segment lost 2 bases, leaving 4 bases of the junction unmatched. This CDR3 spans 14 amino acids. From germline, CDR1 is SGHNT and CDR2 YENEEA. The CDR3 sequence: CASSLLGQGDTQYF. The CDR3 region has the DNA TGTGCCAGCAGCTTACTTGGACAGGGCGATACGCAGTATTTT.

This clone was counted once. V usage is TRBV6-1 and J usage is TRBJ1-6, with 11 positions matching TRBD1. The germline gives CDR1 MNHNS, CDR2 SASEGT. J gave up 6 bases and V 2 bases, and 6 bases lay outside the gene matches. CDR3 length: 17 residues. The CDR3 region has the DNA TGTGCCAGCAGTGAACGGACAGGGGGCGCAGGTAATTCACCCCTCCACTTT. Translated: CASSERTGGAGNSPLHF.

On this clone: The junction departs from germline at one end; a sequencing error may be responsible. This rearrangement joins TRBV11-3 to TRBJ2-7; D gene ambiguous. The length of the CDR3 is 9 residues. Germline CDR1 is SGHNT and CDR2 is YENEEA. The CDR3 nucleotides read TGTGCCAACAGACATGAACTGGACTTC. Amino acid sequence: CANRHELDF.

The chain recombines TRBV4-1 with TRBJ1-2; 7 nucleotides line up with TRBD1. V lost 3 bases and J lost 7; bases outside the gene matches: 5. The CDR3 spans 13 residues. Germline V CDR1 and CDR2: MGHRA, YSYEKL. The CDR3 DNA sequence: TGCGCCAGCAGCCACCTAGGGGACAGTGGCTACACCTTC. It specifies CASSHLGDSGYTF.

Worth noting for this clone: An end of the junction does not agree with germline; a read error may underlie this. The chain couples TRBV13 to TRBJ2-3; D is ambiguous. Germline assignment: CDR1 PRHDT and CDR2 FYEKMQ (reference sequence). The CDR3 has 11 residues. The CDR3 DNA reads TGTGCCAGCCGCTTTGGGGATACGCAGTATTTT. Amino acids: CASRFGDTQYF.

CDR3: CASSTDGWQANTEAFF. The DNA of the CDR3 is TGTGCCAGCAGCACCGACGGGTGGCAGGCGAACACTGAAGCTTTCTTT. The V gene is TRBV5-6, the J gene TRBJ1-1; D remains ambiguous. The ends were cut back, 4 bases at V and 1 base at J, with 17 bases in the middle. Germline CDR1 reads SGHDT; CDR2 reads YYEEEE. The CDR3 contains 16 residues.

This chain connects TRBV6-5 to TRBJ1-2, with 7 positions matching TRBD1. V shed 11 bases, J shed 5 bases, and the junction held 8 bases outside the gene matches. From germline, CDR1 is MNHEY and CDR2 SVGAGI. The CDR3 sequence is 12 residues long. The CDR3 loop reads CASGTVKYGYTF. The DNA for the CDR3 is TGTGCCTCCGGGACAGTGAAGTATGGCTACACCTTC.

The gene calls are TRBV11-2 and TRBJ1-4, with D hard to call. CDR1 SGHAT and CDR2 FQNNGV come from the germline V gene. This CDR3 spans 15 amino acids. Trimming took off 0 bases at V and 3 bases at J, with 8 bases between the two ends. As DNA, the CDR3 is TGTGCCAGCAGCTTAGAGCAGGCCTCTAATGAAAAACTGTTTTTT. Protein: CASSLEQASNEKLFF.

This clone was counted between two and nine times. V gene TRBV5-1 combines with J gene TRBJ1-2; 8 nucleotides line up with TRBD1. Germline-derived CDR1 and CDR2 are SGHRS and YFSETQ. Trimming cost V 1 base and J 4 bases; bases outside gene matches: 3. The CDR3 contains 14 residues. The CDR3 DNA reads TGCGCCAGCAGCTTGACAGGGGGGGCCTATGGCTACACCTTC. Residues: CASSLTGGAYGYTF.

The CDR3 spells CASSLSWGEGYGYTF. In DNA form, the CDR3 reads TGTGCCAGCAGTTTATCTTGGGGGGAGGGCTATGGCTACACCTTC. J is TRBJ1-2 and V is TRBV27; a weak D match, TRBD1 (5 bases). In germline, CDR1 is MNHEY, CDR2 SMNVEV (reference sequence). The CDR3 sequence is 15 residues long. Trimming pared 0 bases from V and 4 bases from J, leaving 12 bases between.

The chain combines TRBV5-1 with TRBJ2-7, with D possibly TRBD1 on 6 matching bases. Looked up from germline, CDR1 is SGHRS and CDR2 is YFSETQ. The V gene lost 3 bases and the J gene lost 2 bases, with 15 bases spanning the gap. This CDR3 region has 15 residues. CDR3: CASSYRAGPTYEQYF. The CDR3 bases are TGCGCCAGCAGCTACAGGGCAGGCCCGACCTACGAGCAGTACTTC.

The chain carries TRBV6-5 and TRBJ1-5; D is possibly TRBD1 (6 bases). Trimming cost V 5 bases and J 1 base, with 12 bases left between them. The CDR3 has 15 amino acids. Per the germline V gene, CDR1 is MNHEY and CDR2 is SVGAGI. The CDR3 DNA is TGTGCCAGCAGTCGAGACAGGTCCAGCAATCAGCCCCAGCATTTT. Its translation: CASSRDRSSNQPQHF.

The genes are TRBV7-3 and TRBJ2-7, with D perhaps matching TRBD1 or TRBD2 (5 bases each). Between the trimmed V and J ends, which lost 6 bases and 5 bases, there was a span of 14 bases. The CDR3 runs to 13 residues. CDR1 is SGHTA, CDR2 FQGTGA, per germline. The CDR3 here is CASSTSKGHEQYF. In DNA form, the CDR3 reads TGTGCCAGCAGTACCAGCAAGGGACACGAGCAGTACTTC.

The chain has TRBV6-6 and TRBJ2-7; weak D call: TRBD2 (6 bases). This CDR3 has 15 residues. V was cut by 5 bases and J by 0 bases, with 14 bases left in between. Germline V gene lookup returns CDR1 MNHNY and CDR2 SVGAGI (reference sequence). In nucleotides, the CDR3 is TGTGCCAGCAGTGACCGGGACTCCGTCTCCTACGAGCAGTACTTC. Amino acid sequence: CASSDRDSVSYEQYF.

CDR3 amino acids: CASSVGAGITDTQYF. CDR3 nucleotide sequence: TGTGCCAGCAGCGTCGGGGCAGGGATCACAGATACGCAGTATTTT. V gene TRBV5-6 combines with J gene TRBJ2-3; the D call may be TRBD1 or TRBD2 (5 bases each). CDR1 SGHDT and CDR2 YYEEEE come from the germline V gene. The CDR3 has 15 amino acids. The germline V and J ends were trimmed by 4 bases and 2 bases, with 14 bases remaining between them.

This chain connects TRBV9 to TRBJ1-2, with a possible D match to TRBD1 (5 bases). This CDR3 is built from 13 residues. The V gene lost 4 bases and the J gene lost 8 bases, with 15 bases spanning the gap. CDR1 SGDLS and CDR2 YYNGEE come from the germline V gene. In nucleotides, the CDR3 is TGTGCCAGCAGCCAGGGACGGGCGGGAGGCTACACCTTC. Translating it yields CASSQGRAGGYTF.